One sample yielded the 30 T cell receptor beta chains listed below, sequenced in a study of OX40 agonist ivuxolimab in advanced cancers. Using immunoSEQ multiplex PCR, the repertoire was profiled, and TCRdb retains in-frame clones only, with some absent. This table has approximately 13,000 clones, around 77% appearing once. The sequences come from CD4+ or CD8+ T cells sorted from blood, collected in a trial of the OX40 agonist ivuxolimab. All receptors derive from an adult with an advanced solid tumor such as melanoma, head and neck, liver or kidney cancer.

This clone has a handful of counts. The rearrangement joins TRBV27 to TRBJ2-3; D unclear. Germline CDR1 reads MNHEY; CDR2 reads SMNVEV (reference sequence). V dropped 5 bases and J dropped 6 bases, with 9 bases sitting between them. CDR3 length equals 12 residues. CDR3 sequence (DNA): TGTGCCAGCAGTCCCCTCGACGATACGCAGTATTTT. Translating it yields CASSPLDDTQYF.

This clone was recorded a few times. This chain links TRBV27 with TRBJ1-1; TRBD1 might be the D (5 bases). CDR3 length equals 13 residues. V lost 5 bases to trimming and J lost 7 bases, with 14 bases between them. Germline loops: CDR1 MNHEY, CDR2 SMNVEV (reference sequence). The CDR3 DNA reads TGTGCCAGCAGTCCTGGGACGGGGGATGAAGCTTTCTTT. Its protein is CASSPGTGDEAFF.

This clone was observed a few times. The V call is TRBV13, the J call TRBJ1-3, with no clear D. Germline V gives CDR1 PRHDT, CDR2 FYEKMQ (reference sequence). This CDR3 has 14 residues. The germline V and J ends were trimmed by 4 bases and 0 bases, with 7 bases remaining between them. The CDR3 bases are TGTGCCAGCAGCTACAGCGTCTCTGGAAACACCATATATTTT. Amino acid sequence: CASSYSVSGNTIYF.

The rearrangement links TRBV5-1 to TRBJ2-1; D is unresolved. V was clipped by 0 bases and J by 0 bases, with 1 base between them. Germline V lookup: CDR1 SGHRS, CDR2 YFSETQ. The length of the CDR3 is 13 residues. In DNA form, the CDR3 reads TGCGCCAGCAGCTTGGGCTCCTACAATGAGCAGTTCTTC. Translation gives CASSLGSYNEQFF.

The table lists this clone with a count of one. This sequence joins TRBV14 and TRBJ1-1; D uncertain. Trimming shortened V by 0 bases and J by 2 bases, and 10 bases separated the two germline ends. The CDR3 consists of 15 residues. Looked up from germline, CDR1 is SGHDN and CDR2 is FVKESK. CDR3 protein: CASSQDSGINTEAFF. In nucleotides, the CDR3 is TGTGCCAGCAGCCAAGATTCGGGCATAAACACTGAAGCTTTCTTT.

The chain couples TRBV19 to TRBJ2-3; TRBD2 aligns across 13 bases. The CDR3 totals 17 residues. Germline values: CDR1 LNHDA, CDR2 SQIVND (reference sequence). V lost 5 bases, J lost 3 bases, and 8 bases stayed unmatched. CDR3 loop: CASSARTSGRFTDTQYF. Written as DNA, the CDR3 is TGTGCCAGTAGTGCCCGGACTAGCGGGAGATTTACAGATACGCAGTATTTT.

The J gene is TRBJ2-6, the V gene TRBV6-1; 8 bases line up with TRBD1. V shed 3 bases, J shed 4 bases, and the junction held 8 bases outside the gene matches. CDR1 MNHNS and CDR2 SASEGT come from the germline V gene. This CDR3 is 17 amino acids long. CDR3 nucleotide sequence: TGTGCCAGCAGTGACGGACAGGGACTGTACGGGGCCAACGTCCTGACTTTC. Its protein is CASSDGQGLYGANVLTF.

This clone appeared a single time. V and J are TRBV6-6 and TRBJ2-1, with 7 bases that match TRBD1. V trimming: 6 bases; J trimming: 5 bases; junction bases outside the gene matches: 7. Germline CDR1 MNHNY, CDR2 SVGAGI (reference sequence). CDR3 length: 14 residues. The CDR3 reads CASSTTGINNEQFF. The CDR3 DNA reads as TGTGCCAGCAGCACGACAGGGATCAACAATGAGCAGTTCTTC.

The chain employs TRBV6-1 and TRBJ2-3; D gene unclear. CDR1 MNHNS and CDR2 SASEGT come from the germline V gene. The ends were cut back, 7 bases at V and 6 bases at J, with 14 bases in the middle. CDR3 length: 13 amino acids. CDR3: CASIDNSLDTQYF. The CDR3 region has the DNA TGTGCCAGCATCGACAACAGCCTGGATACGCAGTATTTT.

The chain couples TRBV19 to TRBJ1-5; perhaps TRBD1 as D (6 bases). Trimming left V 5 bases short and J 8 bases short, with 19 bases between. In germline, CDR1 is LNHDA, CDR2 SQIVND (reference sequence). The CDR3 extends over 15 amino acids. CDR3 coding DNA: TGTGCCAGTAGTGGGGTGGGACAAGTTTTCGAGCCCCAGCATTTT. It translates to CASSGVGQVFEPQHF.

The rearrangement uses TRBV20-1 and TRBJ2-7; D call uncertain. Trimming took 4 bases from V and 7 from J, leaving 11 bases between them. Germline V CDR1 and CDR2: DFQATT, SNEGSKA (reference sequence). The CDR3 has 11 amino acids. The CDR3 reads CSATMAAEQYF. The CDR3 nucleotides are TGCAGTGCTACAATGGCGGCTGAGCAGTACTTC.

The V gene is TRBV27, the J gene TRBJ2-7, with a weak D call TRBD1 (5 bases). Germline V gene lookup returns CDR1 MNHEY and CDR2 SMNVEV (reference sequence). V was trimmed by 2 bases and J by 5 bases, leaving 7 bases between them. This CDR3 comprises 12 residues. CDR3 residues: CASSLIGDEQYF. As DNA, the CDR3 is TGTGCCAGCAGTTTAATAGGGGACGAGCAGTACTTC.

The genes are TRBV7-9 and TRBJ2-2; possibly TRBD1 for D (6 bases). This CDR3 spans 14 amino acids. From germline, CDR1 is SEHNR and CDR2 FQNEAQ (reference sequence). V lost 6 bases and J 1 base, leaving 9 bases between the germline ends. CDR3 coding DNA: TGTGCCAGCAGGACGGACAGGAACACCGGGGAGCTGTTTTTT. It codes for CASRTDRNTGELFF.

The V and J genes are TRBV5-1 and TRBJ1-5; D not resolved. This CDR3 region has 15 residues. Germline V gene sequence: CDR1 SGHRS, CDR2 YFSETQ. This CDR3 is CARGSLLYSNQPQHF. The CDR3 nucleotides read TGCGCTCGAGGGTCCCTTCTTTATAGCAATCAGCCCCAGCATTTT.

The J gene is TRBJ2-5, the V gene TRBV5-1; D unclear. The V end lost 0 bases, the J end lost 2 bases, and 2 bases lay between the germline ends. CDR3 length: 12 residues. Germline values: CDR1 SGHRS, CDR2 YFSETQ. CDR3 nucleotides: TGCGCCAGCAGCTTGGGGCAAGAGACCCAGTACTTC. Amino acids: CASSLGQETQYF. The variable domain in full, completed from reference TRBV5-1 and TRBJ2-5, reads KAGVTQTPRYLIKTRGQQVTLSCSPISGHRSVSWYQQTPGQGLQFLFEYFSETQRNKGNFPGRFSGRQFSNSRSEMNVSTLELGDSALYLCASSLGQETQYFGPGTRLLVL.

The chain links TRBV4-1 to TRBJ2-1, with a tentative D call TRBD2 (5 bases). Trimming left V 1 base short and J 3 bases short, with 7 bases between. CDR1 is MGHRA and CDR2 is YSYEKL in the germline V gene. The CDR3 sequence is 14 residues long. The CDR3 is CASSQGTHYNEQFF. The CDR3 DNA sequence: TGCGCCAGCAGCCAAGGGACTCACTACAATGAGCAGTTCTTC.

This sequence joins TRBV19 and TRBJ2-1; 15 nucleotides align to TRBD2. The CDR3 has 18 amino acids. The V and J ends lost 2 bases and 8 bases, in that order; junction bases with no gene match: 10. Germline-derived CDR1 and CDR2 are LNHDA and SQIVND (reference sequence). CDR3 DNA: TGTGCCAGTAGTATAATTGGACTAGCGGGAGGGTACGCGGATGAGCAGTTCTTC. It codes for CASSIIGLAGGYADEQFF.

The chain is built from TRBV7-9 and TRBJ1-4; D unresolved. The CDR3 spans 14 residues. Trimming took off 5 bases at V and 0 bases at J, with 7 bases between the two ends. The germline CDR1 and CDR2 sequences are SEHNR and FQNEAQ (reference sequence). The CDR3 here is CASSQVSTNEKLFF. CDR3 coding DNA: TGTGCCAGCAGCCAGGTTTCAACTAATGAAAAACTGTTTTTT.

The chain links TRBV28 to TRBJ1-2; perhaps TRBD1 as D (5 bases). V was clipped by 1 base and J by 0 bases, with 9 bases between them. Germline loops: CDR1 MDHEN, CDR2 SYDVKM. The CDR3 loop spans 15 amino acids. CDR3 sequence (DNA): TGTGCCAGCAGTTTATTTGGGGGGACTAACTATGGCTACACCTTC. It translates to CASSLFGGTNYGYTF.

This chain links TRBV6-1 with TRBJ1-1; 7 nucleotides align to TRBD1. From germline, CDR1 is MNHNS and CDR2 SASEGT. V dropped 10 bases and J dropped 8; count of bases not matched to a gene: 10. This CDR3 is 12 amino acids long. DNA for the CDR3: TGTGCCACGAGACAGGGTTTGCGCGAAGCTTTCTTT. Amino acid sequence: CATRQGLREAFF.

V and J are TRBV6-1 and TRBJ2-7; D call uncertain. V was trimmed by 6 bases and J by 5 bases, leaving 14 bases between them. The CDR3 is 13 amino acids. Germline V gene sequence: CDR1 MNHNS, CDR2 SASEGT. The CDR3 coding sequence is TGTGCCAGCAGACCCCTAGGAGAGAACGAGCAGTACTTC. This encodes CASRPLGENEQYF.

This clone is labeled medium-sized. Within the sample, other DNA sequences also encode this same CDR3. DNA of the CDR3: TGTGCCTGGAGTGTACTAGAGGGAGTGGACAATGAGCAGTTCTTC. Its protein product is CAWSVLEGVDNEQFF. The chain joins TRBV30 to TRBJ2-1, with D perhaps matching TRBD2 (5 bases). Trimming removed 0 bases from V and 5 bases from J, with 14 bases in between. Germline lookup yields CDR1 GTSNPN and CDR2 SVGIG (reference sequence). CDR3 length equals 15 residues.

J is TRBJ2-1 and V is TRBV5-1; tentative D call: TRBD1 (5 bases). Germline-derived CDR1 and CDR2 are SGHRS and YFSETQ. The CDR3 consists of 14 residues. The V gene lost 0 bases and the J gene lost 6 bases, with 10 bases spanning the gap. CDR3 sequence (DNA): TGCGCCAGCAGCTTGGGTCCTCAGGGCAATGAGCAGTTCTTC. Translation: CASSLGPQGNEQFF.

This chain joins TRBV7-2 and TRBJ1-5; D remains ambiguous. CDR1 is SGHTA and CDR2 is FQGNSA in the germline V gene. V dropped 2 bases and J dropped 2 bases, with 10 bases sitting between them. CDR3 size: 15 residues. CDR3 nucleotide sequence: TGTGCCAGCAGCTTACAAGGATTTGGCAATCAGCCCCAGCATTTT. Translated: CASSLQGFGNQPQHF. Looking up the rest from reference TRBV7-2 and TRBJ1-5 gives the full variable domain: GAGVSQSPSNKVTEKGKDVELRCDPISGHTALYWYRQSLGQGLEFLIYFQGNSAPDKSGLPSDRFSAERTGGSVSTLTIQRTQQEDSAVYLCASSLQGFGNQPQHFGDGTRLSIL.

The CDR3 loop reads CASRSGQTFNEQFF. CDR3 in DNA: TGTGCCAGCAGATCGGGACAGACCTTTAATGAGCAGTTCTTC. The rearrangement uses TRBV27 and TRBJ2-1, with TRBD1 matching over 7 bases. Germline V CDR1 and CDR2: MNHEY, SMNVEV (reference sequence). This CDR3 has 14 amino acids. The V gene end was trimmed by 6 bases and the J gene end by 7 bases; junction bases not matched to a gene: 9.

The J gene is TRBJ2-3, the V gene TRBV6-5; weak D call: TRBD2 (6 bases). This CDR3 comprises 15 residues. The V and J ends lost 5 bases and 0 bases respectively, with 12 bases between them. The V gene's germline CDR1 is MNHEY and CDR2 SVGAGI. CDR3 nucleotide sequence: TGTGCCAGCAGTCGGGACTTTTCTAGCACAGATACGCAGTATTTT. Translating gives CASSRDFSSTDTQYF.

The gene calls are TRBV5-6 and TRBJ2-2, with D perhaps matching TRBD1 (6 bases). The CDR3 runs 14 residues. The germline V and J ends were trimmed by 4 bases and 4 bases, with 11 bases remaining between them. CDR1 SGHDT and CDR2 YYEEEE come from the germline V gene. CDR3 DNA: TGTGCCAGCAGCGATGAGACAGGCACCGGGGAGCTGTTTTTT. This translates into CASSDETGTGELFF.

V gene TRBV4-1 combines with J gene TRBJ2-2; 9 bases are a match to TRBD2. Germline V CDR1 and CDR2: MGHRA, YSYEKL. The CDR3 sequence is 17 residues long. V lost 3 bases to trimming and J lost 6 bases; unmatched junction nucleotides: 11. The CDR3 bases are TGCGCCAGCAGCCACCCGGGGGTAGCGGGAGTTTCCGGGGAGCTGTTTTTT. Translation: CASSHPGVAGVSGELFF.

The J gene is TRBJ1-2, the V gene TRBV11-2; maybe TRBD1 (5 bases). In germline, CDR1 is SGHAT, CDR2 FQNNGV. CDR3 size: 13 residues. Deletions cut 3 bases from V and 3 bases from J, with 8 bases between. CDR3 nucleotides: TGTGCCAGCAGCTTGTGGGGGGACTATGGCTACACCTTC. As protein: CASSLWGDYGYTF.

The chain recombines TRBV30 with TRBJ2-5; maybe TRBD1 (6 bases). Per germline, CDR1 GTSNPN and CDR2 SVGIG (reference sequence). The CDR3 loop spans 15 amino acids. V lost 2 bases and J lost 1, with 14 bases in between. CDR3 amino acids: CAWSLGTQLQETQYF. In DNA, the CDR3 is TGTGCCTGGAGTCTCGGGACACAGCTCCAAGAGACCCAGTACTTC.